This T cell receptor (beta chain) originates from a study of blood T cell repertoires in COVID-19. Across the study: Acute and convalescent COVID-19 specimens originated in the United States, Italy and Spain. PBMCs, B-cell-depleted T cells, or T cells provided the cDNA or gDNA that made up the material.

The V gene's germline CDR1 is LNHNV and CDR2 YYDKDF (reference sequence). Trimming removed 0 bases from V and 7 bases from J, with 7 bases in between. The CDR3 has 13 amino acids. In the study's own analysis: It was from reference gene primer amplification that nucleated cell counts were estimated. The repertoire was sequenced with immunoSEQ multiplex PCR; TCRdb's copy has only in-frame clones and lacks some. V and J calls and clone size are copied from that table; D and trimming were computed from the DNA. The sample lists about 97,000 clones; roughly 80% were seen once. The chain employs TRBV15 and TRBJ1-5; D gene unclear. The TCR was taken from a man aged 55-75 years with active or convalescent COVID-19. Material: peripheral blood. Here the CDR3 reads CATSRDLGQPQHF. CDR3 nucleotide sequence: TGTGCCACCAGCAGAGATCTTGGCCAGCCCCAGCATTTT.